The 12 T cell receptor beta chains presented below share a single source sample, sequenced in a study of T cells after yellow fever vaccination. TCRdb reanalysed the 5' RACE reads using MiXCR and keeps one entry per CDR3 protein. Here the sample spans 110,000 to 150,000 distinct CDR3 sequences, 5% to 7.5% being singletons. The source material was CD4+ T cells sorted from PBMCs, sampled 10 days after the yellow fever booster vaccination. Receptors originate from a man aged 25-45 years who received the YFV17D yellow fever vaccine.

This clonotype was counted only a few times. The V gene is TRBV21-1, the J gene TRBJ2-3; the table gives TRBD2 as D, unverified against the DNA. TRBV21-1 is reported as a pseudogene. This CDR3 is 18 amino acids long. DNA for the CDR3: TGTGCCAGCAGCAAAGAAGGGGGGGAGCGGGATAAGACAGATACGCAGTATTTT. Protein product: CASSKEGGERDKTDTQYF.

Ten or more counts support this clonotype. The V and J genes are TRBV28 and TRBJ2-5; D gene ambiguous. Germline V lookup: CDR1 MDHEN, CDR2 SYDVKM. V lost 3 bases, J lost 0 bases, and 11 bases lay in between. The CDR3 contains 15 residues. CDR3 in amino acids: CASSLSSANQETQYF. The CDR3 DNA reads TGTGCCAGCAGTTTGTCCTCCGCCAACCAAGAGACCCAGTACTTC. Full variable domain (missing parts from reference TRBV28 and TRBJ2-5): DVKVTQSSRYLVKRTGEKVFLECVQDMDHENMFWYRQDPGLGLRLIYFSYDVKMKEKGDIPEGYSVSREKKERFSLILESASTNQTSMYLCASSLSSANQETQYFGPGTRLLVL.

Ten or more counts support this clonotype. This chain connects TRBV27 to TRBJ2-1, with D perhaps TRBD2 (6 bases). The germline V and J ends were trimmed by 4 bases and 5 bases, with 12 bases remaining between them. The CDR3 spans 14 residues. Per germline, CDR1 MNHEY and CDR2 SMNVEV (reference sequence). The CDR3 reads CASSSGSLNNEQFF. The CDR3 DNA is TGTGCCAGCAGTTCCGGGAGTCTGAACAATGAGCAGTTCTTC.

This clonotype appeared many times. The rearrangement uses TRBV18 and TRBJ2-1; D might be TRBD2 (6 bases). The CDR3 loop spans 14 amino acids. Germline lookup yields CDR1 KGHSH and CDR2 LQKENI. Between the trimmed V and J ends, which lost 1 base and 8 bases, there was a span of 12 bases. This CDR3 reads CASSPLGGGDEQFF. In DNA, the CDR3 is TGTGCCAGCTCACCACTGGGCGGAGGGGATGAGCAGTTCTTC. Variable domain in full (rest from reference TRBV18 and TRBJ2-1): NAGVMQNPRHLVRRRGQEARLRCSPMKGHSHVYWYRQLPEEGLKFMVYLQKENIIDESGMPKERFSAEFPKEGPSILRIQQVVRGDSAAYFCASSPLGGGDEQFFGPGTRLTVL.

This clonotype was seen only a few times. The chain has TRBV20-1 and TRBJ2-7, with D possibly being TRBD2 (6 bases). This CDR3 is built from 13 residues. Germline lookup yields CDR1 DFQATT and CDR2 SNEGSKA (reference sequence). V was trimmed by 3 bases and J by 2 bases, leaving 11 bases between them. DNA for the CDR3: TGCAGTGCTAGGAATAGCGGTACCTACGAGCAGTACTTC. Protein sequence: CSARNSGTYEQYF.

This clonotype came up a few times. J is TRBJ1-1 and V is TRBV18; D possibly corresponds to TRBD1 (5 bases). The length of the CDR3 is 14 residues. Germline CDR1 reads KGHSH; CDR2 reads LQKENI. Between the trimmed V and J ends, which lost 2 bases and 0 bases, there was a span of 7 bases. The CDR3 loop reads CASSPDSMNTEAFF. CDR3 nucleotide sequence: TGTGCCAGCTCACCAGACAGCATGAACACTGAAGCTTTCTTT.

This clonotype was seen at least ten times. CDR3 DNA sequence: TGTGCCAGCAAAAAAACTTTCGACGGGATGAGGCAGGGTGAGCAGTTCTTC. This encodes CASKKTFDGMRQGEQFF. The chain carries TRBV11-2 and TRBJ2-1; D tentatively reads TRBD1 or TRBD2 (5 bases each). Trimming removed 7 bases at V and 9 bases at J, with 28 bases between. The CDR3 runs 17 residues. Germline values: CDR1 SGHAT, CDR2 FQNNGV.

This clonotype was observed at least ten times. J is TRBJ2-1 and V is TRBV24-1, with 8 bases aligning to TRBD2. The CDR3 covers 13 residues. Losses at the gene ends were 9 bases for V and 4 bases for J; bases not matched to a gene: 4. The germline gives CDR1 KGHDR, CDR2 SFDVKD. The CDR3 DNA is TGTGCCACCGGTCGGGAGGGATACAATGAGCAGTTCTTC. This gives the protein CATGREGYNEQFF.

At least ten counts were recorded for this clonotype. The chain has TRBV5-4 and TRBJ2-1; TRBD2 agrees at 7 bases. Per germline, CDR1 SGHNT and CDR2 YYREEE (reference sequence). The CDR3 totals 13 residues. V was pared by 3 bases and J by 7 bases, with 4 bases of the junction left unmatched. CDR3 region: CASSSRGGNEQFF. The CDR3 region has the DNA TGTGCCAGCAGCTCGCGCGGGGGAAATGAGCAGTTCTTC.

As to this clonotype: Being one base from a much bigger clone, this may be a read error. The chain employs TRBV6-2 or TRBV6-3 and TRBJ2-3; D unclear. CDR1 and CDR2 from the germline V gene are MNHEY and SVGEGT. The CDR3 is 11 amino acids. The CDR3, as DNA: TGTGCCAGCAGTCGCCGAGATGCGCAGTATTTT. Translating it yields CASSRRDAQYF.

Comments on this clonotype: Possible read error: a much larger clone is one base away. The chain uses TRBV7-2 and TRBJ2-5, with 7 bases identical to TRBD2. Germline assignment: CDR1 SGHTA and CDR2 FQGNSA. CDR3 length: 14 residues. CDR3 bases: TGTGCCTGCAGCCCGCGGACTAGGGTGGAGACCCAGTACTTC. Amino acid sequence: CACSPRTRVETQYF.

This clonotype was found many times. The genes are TRBV7-9 and TRBJ2-7; D unclear. The ends were cut back, 4 bases at V and 3 bases at J, with 16 bases in the middle. The CDR3 contains 15 residues. Germline lookup yields CDR1 SEHNR and CDR2 FQNEAQ (reference sequence). CDR3 residues: CASSSLGSQFYEQYF. CDR3 sequence (DNA): TGTGCCAGCAGCTCCCTCGGCAGTCAGTTCTACGAGCAGTACTTC.